The 5 T cell receptor beta chains below all came from one sample that was sequenced in a study of technical replicates of blood from several donors. The protocol was immunoSEQ multiplex PCR, while the TCRdb copy is restricted to in-frame clones and leaves out a portion. The table records 75,000 to 90,000 clones, 93% of them present only once. The sample was T cells isolated from PBMCs. Receptor source: a human donor in good health.

The rearrangement joins TRBV27 to TRBJ1-4; TRBD1 might be the D (5 bases). Germline CDR1 and CDR2: MNHEY and SMNVEV (reference sequence). The CDR3 contains 15 residues. V was clipped by 4 bases and J by 0 bases, with 9 bases between them. The CDR3 region has the DNA TGTGCCAGCAGTTCCGCCAGGGCAACTAATGAAAAACTGTTTTTT. It specifies CASSSARATNEKLFF.

This chain connects TRBV19 to TRBJ1-5; TRBD1 agrees at 11 bases. The germline V gene has CDR1 LNHDA and CDR2 SQIVND (reference sequence). Trimming removed 11 bases from V and 6 bases from J; junction bases left unmatched: 9. CDR3 length: 14 amino acids. CDR3 sequence (DNA): TGTGCCTGTTGGGACAGGGGGTTATTTCAGCCCCAGCATTTT. It translates to CACWDRGLFQPQHF.

The chain couples TRBV6-6 to TRBJ1-1, with D possibly being TRBD1 (6 bases). This CDR3 spans 11 amino acids. V was clipped by 6 bases and J by 5 bases, with 7 bases between them. Per germline, CDR1 MNHNY and CDR2 SVGAGI (reference sequence). The CDR3 DNA follows: TGTGCCAGCAGGCAGGGGACTGAAGCTTTCTTT. Its protein product is CASRQGTEAFF.

The chain combines TRBV6-5 with TRBJ1-1; TRBD1 might be the D (6 bases). The CDR3 loop spans 16 amino acids. Trimming took 0 bases from V and 0 from J, leaving 11 bases between them. CDR1 is MNHEY, CDR2 SVGAGI, per germline. The CDR3 region has the DNA TGTGCCAGCAGTTACTCGTATGGGACACTGAACACTGAAGCTTTCTTT. This gives the protein CASSYSYGTLNTEAFF.

The chain couples TRBV2 to TRBJ1-1, with a weak D call TRBD1 (6 bases). V was pared by 7 bases and J by 3 bases, with 6 bases between. The CDR3 sequence is 11 residues long. The germline V gene has CDR1 SNHLY and CDR2 FYNNEI. CDR3 in DNA: TGTGCCAGCAACAGGGACACTGAAGCTTTCTTT. Translation: CASNRDTEAFF.